This T cell receptor beta chain was sequenced in a study of T cell repertoires in cytomegalovirus infection. Study details: Both CMV infection and a matching HLA type were indicated by public TCR beta signatures.

Study-level points and caveats: HLA-C-restricted, CMV-specific TCR beta clonotypes were dominant ex vivo.

Many counts were recorded for this clonotype. Antigen: not known. TCRdb re-called the reads with MiXCR, one entry per CDR3 protein. The table records around 900,000 distinct CDR3 sequences, roughly 30% of them present only once. Trimming removed 5 bases at V and 0 bases at J, with 13 bases between. Per germline, CDR1 SEHNR and CDR2 FQNEAQ (reference sequence). CDR3 length: 16 amino acids. This TCR was sampled from a human donor in good health (CMV status not recorded). Some clones in this sample may be carry-over from other donors' samples. This sample comprised cultured CD8+ T cells from PBMCs, obtained from culture after CMV antigen stimulation. J is TRBJ2-2 and V is TRBV7-9; no clear D. The CDR3 sequence: CASSAKEPANTGELFF. CDR3 sequence (DNA): TGTGCCAGCAGCGCCAAGGAGCCCGCGAACACCGGGGAGCTGTTTTTT.